This is a list of T cell receptor beta chains from one sample in a study of blood T cell repertoires in COVID-19. Sequencing used immunoSEQ multiplex PCR; TCRdb keeps in-frame clones, though not all of them. The table shows roughly 200,000 clones, with roughly 82% occurring only once. The sample taken for sequencing was PBMCs or T cells enriched from blood (not recorded which). Source of these receptors: a man aged 35 to 55 who had recovered from COVID-19. Both conserved end residues are part of each CDR3. A D gene is named only where the DNA matches it firmly. Only part of the rows carry a size: once, few, many, or a class if the clone is expanded.

DNA: TGTGCCAGCAGTTTCGGGACAGGCTGGAACACTGAAGCTTTCTTT
CDR3: CASSFGTGWNTEAFF
D: TRBD1
J: TRBJ1-1
V: TRBV27
size: .

DNA: TGTGCCAGCAGCTTAGTTAGCGAGTGGGCCTACAATGAGCAGTTCTTC
CDR3: CASSLVSEWAYNEQFF
D: .
J: TRBJ2-1
V: TRBV7-6
size: .

DNA: TGTGCCAGCAGCACGCTAGCGGGGCGGGGTGAGCAGTTCTTC
CDR3: CASSTLAGRGEQFF
D: TRBD2
J: TRBJ2-1
V: TRBV9
size: .

DNA: TGTGCCAGTAGTCTAATGGGCGGGAGCGACCAGCGGGGAAACATTCAGTACTTC
CDR3: CASSLMGGSDQRGNIQYF
D: TRBD2
J: TRBJ2-4
V: TRBV19
size: .

DNA: TGCGCCAGCAGCCAAGAGGGGTGGGAGACATTAATCAATCAGCCCCAGCATTTT
CDR3: CASSQEGWETLINQPQHF
D: .
J: TRBJ1-5
V: TRBV4-1
size: .

DNA: TGTGCCAGTAGTATAGTGGACACCATCAACTATGGCTACACCTTC
CDR3: CASSIVDTINYGYTF
D: .
J: TRBJ1-2
V: TRBV19
size: once

DNA: TGTGCCAGCACCTTGGGGGGGACACAGGATACGCAGTATTTT
CDR3: CASTLGGTQDTQYF
D: .
J: TRBJ2-3
V: TRBV27
size: .

DNA: TGTGCCAGCAGTTTACTGGGGAGGAAGGCCAAAAACATTCAGTACTTC
CDR3: CASSLLGRKAKNIQYF
D: .
J: TRBJ2-4
V: TRBV28
size: .

DNA: TGTGCCAGCAGGGACACCGGGACAGCAGATAGCAATCAGCCCCAGCATTTT
CDR3: CASRDTGTADSNQPQHF
D: TRBD1
J: TRBJ1-5
V: TRBV3-1/TRBV3-2
size: .

DNA: TGTGCCAGTAGTATTACAGGAAATAATTCACCCCTCCACTTT
CDR3: CASSITGNNSPLHF
D: .
J: TRBJ1-6
V: TRBV19
size: once

DNA: TGTGCCAGCAGTGGGACATCTGTCGGGTACTACACCTTC
CDR3: CASSGTSVGYYTF
D: .
J: TRBJ1-2
V: TRBV6-2/TRBV6-3
size: .

DNA: TGTGCCAGCAATGACCCGACAGGAAAACAAGAGACCCAGTACTTC
CDR3: CASNDPTGKQETQYF
D: .
J: TRBJ2-5
V: TRBV2
size: .

DNA: TGTGCCAGCAGTTTACGGGGTCAGCCCCAGCATTTT
CDR3: CASSLRGQPQHF
D: .
J: TRBJ1-5
V: TRBV28
size: few

DNA: TGTGCCAGCACTCCCCCGGCATCCGGGGGTGAGCAGTTCTTC
CDR3: CASTPPASGGEQFF
D: .
J: TRBJ2-1
V: TRBV7-2
size: .

DNA: TGTGCCAGCAGCTTAGATGGGGCAGGCACTAACTATGGCTACACCTTC
CDR3: CASSLDGAGTNYGYTF
D: .
J: TRBJ1-2
V: TRBV7-9
size: .

DNA: TGCAGCGTTGAAGATAGGGGAGATACGCAGTATTTT
CDR3: CSVEDRGDTQYF
D: .
J: TRBJ2-3
V: TRBV29-1
size: .

DNA: TGCAGCGTTCGTGCAGGGCTTTATGGCTACACCTTC
CDR3: CSVRAGLYGYTF
D: .
J: TRBJ1-2
V: TRBV29-1
size: once

DNA: TGCGCCAGCAGCCGGACCGGGACAGGGGTAACTGAAGCTTTCTTT
CDR3: CASSRTGTGVTEAFF
D: TRBD1
J: TRBJ1-1
V: TRBV4-1
size: .

DNA: TGTGCCAGCAGCTTGGTGGGGGACTTGGGAAACACCATATATTTT
CDR3: CASSLVGDLGNTIYF
D: .
J: TRBJ1-3
V: TRBV5-5
size: .

DNA: TGCAGTGCTAGTCGCGGGAGGGCCTCTGGCCATGAGCAGTTCTTC
CDR3: CSASRGRASGHEQFF
D: TRBD2
J: TRBJ2-1
V: TRBV20-1
size: .

DNA: TGCGCCAGCAGCCGGACTAGCGGGAGCACAGAGACCCAGTACTTC
CDR3: CASSRTSGSTETQYF
D: TRBD2
J: TRBJ2-5
V: TRBV5-1
size: .

DNA: TGTGCCAGCAGCGTTCGGGACAGATCATTGAGGGAAGCTTTCTTT
CDR3: CASSVRDRSLREAFF
D: TRBD1
J: TRBJ1-1
V: TRBV5-4
size: few

DNA: TGTGCCAGCAGTTTAGTGAGGGATCGCACAGATACGCAGTATTTT
CDR3: CASSLVRDRTDTQYF
D: .
J: TRBJ2-3
V: TRBV28
size: .

DNA: TGTGCCAGCAGTTACGCCGCAGGGGGCGCGTCTGGCTACACCTTC
CDR3: CASSYAAGGASGYTF
D: TRBD1
J: TRBJ1-2
V: TRBV6-5
size: .